The next 21 T cell receptor beta chains were all read from a single sample in a study of cytomegalovirus exposure and HLA in healthy donors (dated by TCRdb to about 2017). Receptors were amplified or captured by the immunoSEQ multiplex PCR assay. A mixture of 60 forward primers for TCR Vbeta segments and 13 reverse primers for TCR Jbeta segments was used in the multiplex PCR. The immuneACCESS repertoire file appears here via TCRdb, limited to in-frame rearrangements. These files lack a portion of the clones; in checked studies, under half of the deficit traces to unresolved V genes, and the cause of the others is not known. Here the sample has about 200,000 clones; more than 75% occur a single time. The ten largest make up roughly 6% of the sample. The source material was PBMCs. The source of these receptors is a woman aged 50 to 60 in good health and CMV-seropositive.

The chain has TRBV19 and TRBJ2-5, with TRBD2 identical over 9 bases. Trimming at V came to 6 bases and at J to 4 bases, leaving 9 bases not matched to a gene. This CDR3 spans 15 amino acids. In germline, CDR1 is LNHDA, CDR2 SQIVND (reference sequence). The DNA for the CDR3 is TGTGCCAGTAGGAGTGGGGCGGGGGGGCTAGAGACCCAGTACTTC. Its protein is CASRSGAGGLETQYF.

The chain has TRBV6-1 and TRBJ2-2; possibly TRBD2 for D (5 bases). This CDR3 region has 13 residues. V was shortened by 8 bases and J by 2 bases, with 9 bases between the two germline ends. The germline gives CDR1 MNHNS, CDR2 SASEGT. CDR3 protein: CASEDSNTGELFF. The CDR3 region has the DNA TGTGCCAGCGAGGACTCTAACACCGGGGAGCTGTTTTTT.

V is TRBV18 and J is TRBJ2-2; 11 bases fit TRBD1. The CDR3 runs to 17 residues. Germline CDR1 KGHSH, CDR2 LQKENI. After removal of 3 bases from V and 0 bases from J, the junction contained 3 bases not matched to a gene. This CDR3 is CASSPQGQGANTGELFF. In DNA form, the CDR3 reads TGTGCCAGCTCACCGCAGGGACAGGGGGCGAACACCGGGGAGCTGTTTTTT. Using reference TRBV18 and TRBJ2-2 for the parts outside the CDR3, the full variable domain is NAGVMQNPRHLVRRRGQEARLRCSPMKGHSHVYWYRQLPEEGLKFMVYLQKENIIDESGMPKERFSAEFPKEGPSILRIQQVVRGDSAAYFCASSPQGQGANTGELFFGEGSRLTVL.

The chain couples TRBV6-5 to TRBJ2-7, with TRBD1 matching 8 bases. The CDR3 extends over 14 amino acids. The germline V gene encodes CDR1 MNHEY and CDR2 SVGAGI. Trimming at V came to 5 bases and at J to 8 bases, leaving 11 bases not matched to a gene. DNA of the CDR3: TGTGCCAGCAGTCAGCAGGGGGACAGGCTCAAGCAGTACTTC. Encoded protein: CASSQQGDRLKQYF.

The chain has TRBV27 and TRBJ2-1, with D possibly matching TRBD2 (6 bases). V shed 2 bases and J shed 5 bases, with 19 bases lying between them. Germline CDR1 and CDR2: MNHEY and SMNVEV (reference sequence). There are 17 residues in the CDR3. The CDR3 loop reads CASSLLRDSGGNNEQFF. CDR3 sequence (DNA): TGTGCCAGCAGTTTACTGCGGGACTCAGGAGGGAACAATGAGCAGTTCTTC.

This clone has just a few counts. The chain is built from TRBV5-4 and TRBJ2-3, with 7 bases that match TRBD1. This CDR3 is 14 amino acids long. Germline V gene sequence: CDR1 SGHNT, CDR2 YYREEE (reference sequence). The V segment lost 3 bases and the J segment 5 bases; nucleotides outside the gene matches: 6. The CDR3 nucleotides read TGTGCCAGCAGCTCCCTACAGGGGTTAGATACGCAGTATTTT. As protein: CASSSLQGLDTQYF.

The chain carries TRBV19 and TRBJ2-1; TRBD1 matches at 9 bases. Germline loops: CDR1 LNHDA, CDR2 SQIVND (reference sequence). The CDR3 loop spans 13 amino acids. The V gene end was trimmed by 6 bases and the J gene end by 12 bases; junction bases not matched to a gene: 9. The CDR3 spells CASSVLTDRGQFF. CDR3 DNA: TGTGCCAGTAGCGTATTGACGGACAGGGGGCAGTTCTTC.

V is TRBV10-3 and J is TRBJ1-6; weak D call: TRBD1 (6 bases). The CDR3 has 15 amino acids. Trimming took 11 bases from V and 7 from J, leaving 21 bases between them. CDR1 ENHRY and CDR2 SYGVKD come from the germline V gene. The CDR3 bases are TGTGCCTCGCAAGGGGGGGCGCTAGGAAATTCACCCCTCCACTTT. Protein: CASQGGALGNSPLHF.

This clone was found a few times. Here the CDR3 DNA reads TGTGCCAGCAGCAACACTTTTGGGGGACAGGCGAGGGTTAGCGAGCAGTACTTC. This gives the protein CASSNTFGGQARVSEQYF. The chain couples TRBV5-5 to TRBJ2-7, with 8 nucleotides matching TRBD1. Unmatched junction bases numbered 21, after V lost 4 bases and J lost 6 bases. CDR3 size: 18 residues. Germline CDR1 reads SGHKS; CDR2 reads YYEKEE (reference sequence).

The table lists this clone with a count of one. The CDR3 DNA is TGCGCCAGCAGCCCATCCGGGACAGCAAACACCGGGGAGCTGTTTTTT. Protein product: CASSPSGTANTGELFF. The chain is built from TRBV5-1 and TRBJ2-2; 7 nucleotides match TRBD1. The germline gives CDR1 SGHRS, CDR2 YFSETQ. The junction had 8 bases not matched to a gene; V was cut back by 4 bases and J by 2 bases. This CDR3 has 16 amino acids.

The chain couples TRBV5-1 to TRBJ2-3; the match to TRBD1 covers 7 bases. CDR3 length: 13 amino acids. Germline V gives CDR1 SGHRS, CDR2 YFSETQ. V gave up 6 bases and J gave up 0 bases; unmatched junction bases: 1. The CDR3 DNA follows: TGCGCCAGCACACAGGGGAGCACAGATACGCAGTATTTT. Translated, it gives CASTQGSTDTQYF.

This sequence joins TRBV5-1 and TRBJ2-1; TRBD2 matches 9 bases. The length of the CDR3 is 16 residues. Germline V CDR1 and CDR2: SGHRS, YFSETQ. J was trimmed by 6 bases and V by 0 bases; bases with no gene match: 7. The CDR3 DNA sequence: TGCGCCAGCAGCTTGGCCCCTGCGGGGGGGGTCAATGAGCAGTTCTTC. Protein sequence: CASSLAPAGGVNEQFF.

The chain uses TRBV18 and TRBJ2-1; 11 bases map to TRBD2. CDR1 is KGHSH and CDR2 is LQKENI in the germline V gene. The ends lost 3 bases at V and 4 bases at J; junction bases unmatched: 14. CDR3 length: 19 residues. In DNA, the CDR3 is TGTGCCAGCTCACCCCCCGGGACTAGCGGAAACTACCCTTACAATGAGCAGTTCTTC. This codes for CASSPPGTSGNYPYNEQFF.

V is TRBV27 and J is TRBJ2-6, with D possibly matching TRBD2 (6 bases). Deletions cut 7 bases from V and 3 bases from J, with 19 bases between. The CDR3 extends over 17 amino acids. Germline V gene lookup returns CDR1 MNHEY and CDR2 SMNVEV (reference sequence). The CDR3 here is CASTYYTGTGGANVLTF. In nucleotides, the CDR3 is TGTGCCAGCACCTATTATACCGGGACTGGTGGGGCCAACGTCCTGACTTTC.

The table lists this clone with a count of one. V is TRBV5-4 and J is TRBJ2-5; perhaps TRBD2 as D (6 bases). Germline V gene sequence: CDR1 SGHNT, CDR2 YYREEE (reference sequence). V shed 1 base and J shed 5 bases, with 12 bases lying between them. CDR3 size: 14 residues. DNA of the CDR3: TGTGCCAGCAGCTTGAAACAGACTAGGGAGACCCAGTACTTC. Protein sequence: CASSLKQTRETQYF. The full variable domain, completed using reference TRBV5-4 and TRBJ2-5, is ETGVTQSPTHLIKTRGQQVTLRCSSQSGHNTVSWYQQALGQGPQFIFQYYREEENGRGNFPPRFSGLQFPNYSSELNVNALELDDSALYLCASSLKQTRETQYFGPGTRLLVL.

This rearrangement joins TRBV5-1 to TRBJ2-1, with D possibly matching TRBD1 (5 bases). Trimming took off 6 bases at V and 0 bases at J, with 13 bases between the two ends. CDR3 size: 15 residues. Germline CDR1 and CDR2: SGHRS and YFSETQ. DNA of the CDR3: TGCGCCAGCATCTCGGACACGAGCTCCTACAATGAGCAGTTCTTC. Its translation is CASISDTSSYNEQFF.

Points on this clone: At one of its ends the junction is not consistent with the germline gene, which may arise from a read error. The gene calls are TRBV7-7 and TRBJ2-5; D is perhaps TRBD2 (6 bases). From germline, CDR1 is SSHAT and CDR2 FNYEAQ (reference sequence). The CDR3 spans 16 residues. The CDR3, as DNA: TGTGCTAGCAGCTTAGCACAGCGGGCGGACCAAGAGACCCAGTACTTC. Protein product: CASSLAQRADQETQYF.

This clone was counted only a few times. The gene calls are TRBV30 and TRBJ1-6; 8 nucleotides agree with TRBD1. CDR1 is GTSNPN and CDR2 is SVGIG in the germline V gene (reference sequence). The ends lost 7 bases at V and 6 bases at J; junction bases unmatched: 8. The CDR3 extends over 14 amino acids. The CDR3 nucleotides read TGTGCCTCAAAGACAGGGGTTGGTAATTCACCCCTCCACTTT. Protein: CASKTGVGNSPLHF.

J is TRBJ2-7 and V is TRBV28; D perhaps matches TRBD1 (6 bases). Trimming shortened V by 5 bases and J by 2 bases, and 13 bases separated the two germline ends. Germline values: CDR1 MDHEN, CDR2 SYDVKM. The length of the CDR3 is 14 residues. The CDR3 loop is CASSHEGVTYEQYF. The CDR3 DNA follows: TGTGCCAGCAGTCACGAGGGGGTAACCTACGAGCAGTACTTC.

V gene TRBV4-3 combines with J gene TRBJ2-3; D may be TRBD1 (5 bases). The germline CDR1 and CDR2 sequences are LGHNA and YSLEER. Trimming cost V 5 bases and J 2 bases, with 17 bases left between them. The CDR3 runs 16 residues. The CDR3 here is CASSFGIDRATDTQYF. The CDR3 nucleotides are TGCGCCAGCAGCTTCGGTATCGACAGAGCCACAGATACGCAGTATTTT.

V usage is TRBV4-1 and J usage is TRBJ2-1, with D maybe TRBD2 (5 bases). The CDR3 consists of 14 residues. Germline V gene lookup returns CDR1 MGHRA and CDR2 YSYEKL. The germline V and J ends were trimmed by 5 bases and 3 bases, with 11 bases remaining between them. CDR3 sequence (DNA): TGCGCCAGCAGCAGAGGGCTAGTCTACAATGAGCAGTTCTTC. It translates to CASSRGLVYNEQFF.